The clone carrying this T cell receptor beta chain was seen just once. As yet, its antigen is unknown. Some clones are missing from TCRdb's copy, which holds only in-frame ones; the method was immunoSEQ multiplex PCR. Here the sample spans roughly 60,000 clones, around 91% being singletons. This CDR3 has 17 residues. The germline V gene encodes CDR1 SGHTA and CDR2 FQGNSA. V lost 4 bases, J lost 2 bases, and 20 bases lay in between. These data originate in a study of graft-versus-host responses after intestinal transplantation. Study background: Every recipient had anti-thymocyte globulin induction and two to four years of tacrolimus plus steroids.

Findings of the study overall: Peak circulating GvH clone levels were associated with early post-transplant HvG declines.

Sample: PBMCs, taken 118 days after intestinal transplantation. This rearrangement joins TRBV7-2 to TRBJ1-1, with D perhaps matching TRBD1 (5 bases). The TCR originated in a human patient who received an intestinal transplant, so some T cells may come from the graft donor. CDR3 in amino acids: CASSSRGSGLVNTEAFF. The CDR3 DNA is TGTGCCAGCAGCTCAAGGGGCTCAGGGTTAGTTAACACTGAAGCTTTCTTT.